The 2 T cell receptor beta chains below all came from one sample that was sequenced in a study of blood T cell repertoires in COVID-19. The protocol was immunoSEQ multiplex PCR, while the TCRdb copy is restricted to in-frame clones and leaves out a portion. The sample lists 250,000 to 350,000 clones; 75% to 90% were seen once. The specimen was peripheral blood. These TCRs come from a woman in her forties or fifties who had recovered from COVID-19.

The chain is built from TRBV6-2 or TRBV6-3 and TRBJ1-1; 7 nucleotides align to TRBD1. With 6 bases clipped from V and 7 bases from J, the junction kept 5 bases outside the gene matches. This CDR3 comprises 12 residues. The V gene's germline CDR1 is MNHEY and CDR2 SVGEGT. For the CDR3, the DNA is TGTGCCAGCAGCCTTGACAGGGTTGAAGCTTTCTTT. It codes for CASSLDRVEAFF.

The chain employs TRBV6-5 and TRBJ1-1; 9 bases are shared with TRBD1. The CDR3 extends over 13 amino acids. The germline V gene has CDR1 MNHEY and CDR2 SVGAGI. V shed 5 bases and J 8 bases; nucleotides not matched to a gene: 6. The CDR3 DNA sequence: TGTGCCAGCAGTAACAGGGGGCAAAGCGAAGCTTTCTTT. This translates into CASSNRGQSEAFF.